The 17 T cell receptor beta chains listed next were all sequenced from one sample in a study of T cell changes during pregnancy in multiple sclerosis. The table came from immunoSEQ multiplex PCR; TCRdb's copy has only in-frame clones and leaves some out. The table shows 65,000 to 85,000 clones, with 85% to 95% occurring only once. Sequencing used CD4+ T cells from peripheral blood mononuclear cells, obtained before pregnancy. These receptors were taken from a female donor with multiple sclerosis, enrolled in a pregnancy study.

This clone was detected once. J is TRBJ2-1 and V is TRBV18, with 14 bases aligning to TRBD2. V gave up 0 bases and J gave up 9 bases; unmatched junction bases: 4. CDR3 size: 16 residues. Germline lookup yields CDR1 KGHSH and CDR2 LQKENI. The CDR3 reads CASSPPGLAGAVEQFF. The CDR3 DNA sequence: TGTGCCAGCTCACCACCGGGACTAGCGGGGGCGGTTGAGCAGTTCTTC. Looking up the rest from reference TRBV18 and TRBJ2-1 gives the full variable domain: NAGVMQNPRHLVRRRGQEARLRCSPMKGHSHVYWYRQLPEEGLKFMVYLQKENIIDESGMPKERFSAEFPKEGPSILRIQQVVRGDSAAYFCASSPPGLAGAVEQFFGPGTRLTVL.

The CDR3 is CASSSSGRPRSQYF. DNA for the CDR3: TGTGCCAGCAGCTCTAGCGGGAGGCCGAGGTCGCAGTATTTT. The chain carries TRBV6-1 and TRBJ2-3; TRBD2 matches 11 bases. The CDR3 runs 14 residues. V dropped 6 bases and J dropped 10; count of bases not matched to a gene: 9. The V gene's germline CDR1 is MNHNS and CDR2 SASEGT.

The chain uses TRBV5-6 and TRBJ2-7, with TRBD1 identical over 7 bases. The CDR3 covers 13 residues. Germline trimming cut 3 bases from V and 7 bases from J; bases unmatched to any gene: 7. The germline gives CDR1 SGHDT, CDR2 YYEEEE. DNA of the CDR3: TGTGCCAGCAGCTCAACAGGGGCTTGGGAGCAGTACTTC. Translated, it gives CASSSTGAWEQYF.

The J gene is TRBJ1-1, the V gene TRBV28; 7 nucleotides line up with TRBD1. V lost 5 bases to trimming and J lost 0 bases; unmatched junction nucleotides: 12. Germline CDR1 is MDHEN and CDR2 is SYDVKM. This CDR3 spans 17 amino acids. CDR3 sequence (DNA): TGTGCCAGCAGTCCAGGGGACAGCCGATTACTGAACACTGAAGCTTTCTTT. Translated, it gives CASSPGDSRLLNTEAFF.

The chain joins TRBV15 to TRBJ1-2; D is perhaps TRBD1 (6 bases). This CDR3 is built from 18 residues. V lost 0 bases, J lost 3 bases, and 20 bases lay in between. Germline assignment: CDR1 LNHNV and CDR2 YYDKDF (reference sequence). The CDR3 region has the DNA TGTGCCACCAGCAGAGATAAGGGTCGCGGGGGCGCGGACTATGGCTACACCTTC. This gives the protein CATSRDKGRGGADYGYTF.

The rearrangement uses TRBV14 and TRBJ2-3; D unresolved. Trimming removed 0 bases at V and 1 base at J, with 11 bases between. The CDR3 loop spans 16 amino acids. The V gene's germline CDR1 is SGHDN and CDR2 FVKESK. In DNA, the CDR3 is TGTGCCAGCAGCCAAGATCGTCTCCTTCGCACAGATACGCAGTATTTT. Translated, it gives CASSQDRLLRTDTQYF.

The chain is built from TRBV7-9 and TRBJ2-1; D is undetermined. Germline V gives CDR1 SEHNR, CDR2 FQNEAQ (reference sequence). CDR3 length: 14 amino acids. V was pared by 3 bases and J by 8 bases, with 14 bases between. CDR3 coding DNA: TGTGCCAGCAGCTTGGATGGGCTATGGGATGAGCAGTTCTTC. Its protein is CASSLDGLWDEQFF.

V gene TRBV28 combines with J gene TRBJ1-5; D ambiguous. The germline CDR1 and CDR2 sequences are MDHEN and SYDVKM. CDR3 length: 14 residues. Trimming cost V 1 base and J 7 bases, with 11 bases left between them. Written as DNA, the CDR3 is TGTGCCAGCAGTTTATCCCAAACGGGGCAGCCCCAGCATTTT. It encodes CASSLSQTGQPQHF.

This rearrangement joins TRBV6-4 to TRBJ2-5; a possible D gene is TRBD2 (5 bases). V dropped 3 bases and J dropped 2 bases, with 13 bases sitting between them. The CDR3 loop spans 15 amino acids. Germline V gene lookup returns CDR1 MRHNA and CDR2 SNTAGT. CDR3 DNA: TGTGCCAGCAGTGAAAATGGCAGAGGGCAAGAGACCCAGTACTTC. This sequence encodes CASSENGRGQETQYF.

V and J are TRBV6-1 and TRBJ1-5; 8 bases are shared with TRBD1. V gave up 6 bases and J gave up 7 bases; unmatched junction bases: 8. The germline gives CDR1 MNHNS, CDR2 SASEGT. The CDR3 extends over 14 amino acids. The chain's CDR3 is CASRTGEILQPQHF. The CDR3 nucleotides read TGTGCCAGCAGGACAGGGGAGATCCTCCAGCCCCAGCATTTT.

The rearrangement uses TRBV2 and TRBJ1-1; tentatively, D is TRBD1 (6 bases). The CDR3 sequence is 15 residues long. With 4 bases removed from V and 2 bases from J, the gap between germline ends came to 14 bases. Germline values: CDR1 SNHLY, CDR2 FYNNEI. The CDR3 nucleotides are TGTGCCAGCAGTGTTGGGGGCGGCCCCAACACTGAAGCTTTCTTT. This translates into CASSVGGGPNTEAFF.

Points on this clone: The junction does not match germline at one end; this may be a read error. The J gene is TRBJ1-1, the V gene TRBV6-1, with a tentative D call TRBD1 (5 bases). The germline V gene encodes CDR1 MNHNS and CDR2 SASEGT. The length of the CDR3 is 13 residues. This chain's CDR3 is CASSTRGNAEAFF. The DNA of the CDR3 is TGTGCCAGCAGTACACGGGGGAACGCTGAAGCTTTCTTT.

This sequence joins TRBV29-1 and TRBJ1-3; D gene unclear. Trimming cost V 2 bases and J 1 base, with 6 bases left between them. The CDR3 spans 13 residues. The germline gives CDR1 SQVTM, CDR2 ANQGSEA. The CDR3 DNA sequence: TGCAGCGTTGAAAGCGGTTCTGGAAACACCATATATTTT. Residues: CSVESGSGNTIYF.

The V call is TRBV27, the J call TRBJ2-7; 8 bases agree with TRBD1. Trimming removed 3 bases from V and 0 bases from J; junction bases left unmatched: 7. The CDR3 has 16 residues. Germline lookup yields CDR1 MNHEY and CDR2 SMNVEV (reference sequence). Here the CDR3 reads CASSLGRQGYSYEQYF. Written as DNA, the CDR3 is TGTGCCAGCAGTTTGGGGAGACAGGGGTACTCCTACGAGCAGTACTTC.

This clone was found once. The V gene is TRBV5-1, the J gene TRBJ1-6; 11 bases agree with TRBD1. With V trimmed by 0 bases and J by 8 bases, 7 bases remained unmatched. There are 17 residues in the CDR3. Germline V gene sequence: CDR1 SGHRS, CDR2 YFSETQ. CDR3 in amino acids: CASSLGGQGVGDSPLHF. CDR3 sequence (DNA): TGCGCCAGCAGCTTGGGGGGACAGGGGGTTGGTGATTCACCCCTCCACTTT.

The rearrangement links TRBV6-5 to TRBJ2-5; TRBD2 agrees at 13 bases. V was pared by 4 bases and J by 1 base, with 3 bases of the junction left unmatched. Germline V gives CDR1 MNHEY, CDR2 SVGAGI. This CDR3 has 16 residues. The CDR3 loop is CASSWTSGGSQETQYF. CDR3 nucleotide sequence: TGTGCCAGCAGTTGGACTAGCGGGGGATCCCAAGAGACCCAGTACTTC.

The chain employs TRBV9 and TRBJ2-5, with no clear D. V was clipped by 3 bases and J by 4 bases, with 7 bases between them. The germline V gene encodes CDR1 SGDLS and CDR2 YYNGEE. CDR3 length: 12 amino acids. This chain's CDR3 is CASSARGETQYF. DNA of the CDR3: TGTGCCAGCAGCGCTAGAGGAGAGACCCAGTACTTC.